These 2 T cell receptor beta chains were all obtained from the same sample, sequenced in a study of monozygotic twins with inflammatory bowel disease. Using the 5' RACE reads, TCRdb records one entry per CDR3 protein without DNA. The sample holds some 190,000 distinct CDR3 sequences. Sequencing used blood. All receptors come from a human donor with ulcerative colitis or Crohn's disease, or a healthy co-twin of an affected twin (not recorded which).

The V and J genes are TRBV6-1 and TRBJ2-1; checking the TCRdb D call of TRBD1 is not possible without DNA. The CDR3 is 14 amino acids. Germline V gives CDR1 MNHNS, CDR2 SASEGT. This CDR3 reads CASSMIRASNEQFF.

The chain couples TRBV7-2 to TRBJ2-3. The CDR3 sequence is 15 residues long. Germline V CDR1 and CDR2: SGHTA, FQGNSA. CDR3 region: CASTLAGPSTDTQYF.